The 12 T cell receptor beta chains listed next were all sequenced from one sample in a study of early T cells in non-severe SARS-CoV-2 infection. MiXCR was run by TCRdb on the 5' RACE reads, yielding one entry per CDR3 protein. The sample gives around 63,000 distinct CDR3 sequences, around 6.5% of which show up once; about 3.4% is in the top ten. The source was whole blood, collected at baseline. All receptors come from an adult who was a healthcare worker with PCR-confirmed SARS-CoV-2 infection or an uninfected control (not recorded which).

This chain connects TRBV7-9 to TRBJ2-2; D possibly corresponds to TRBD1 (5 bases). The CDR3 is 16 amino acids. Deletions cut 5 bases from V and 6 bases from J, with 19 bases between. Germline lookup yields CDR1 SEHNR and CDR2 FQNEAQ (reference sequence). The CDR3 DNA reads TGTGCCAGCAGCCCATACAGGAGACACAACTCCGGGGAGCTGTTTTTT. Protein sequence: CASSPYRRHNSGELFF.

This clonotype occurred many times. The chain recombines TRBV12-3 or TRBV12-4 with TRBJ2-7, with D tentatively TRBD2 (6 bases). Trimming removed 2 bases from V and 5 bases from J, with 16 bases in between. The length of the CDR3 is 15 residues. The CDR3 sequence is CASSLRTGEPHEQYF. The CDR3 DNA follows: TGTGCCAGCAGTTTAAGGACGGGAGAACCCCACGAGCAGTACTTC.

This clonotype was seen ten or more times. The chain joins TRBV27 to TRBJ2-3; no firm D call. V lost 3 bases to trimming and J lost 2 bases, with 9 bases between them. The CDR3 has 14 amino acids. Germline CDR1 MNHEY, CDR2 SMNVEV (reference sequence). In DNA, the CDR3 is TGTGCCAGCAGTTTTAGGCCTCACACAGATACGCAGTATTTT. Protein sequence: CASSFRPHTDTQYF.

The chain recombines TRBV4-1 with TRBJ2-1, with D perhaps TRBD1 (5 bases). The germline V gene encodes CDR1 MGHRA and CDR2 YSYEKL. Trimming cost V 1 base and J 4 bases, with 14 bases left between them. The CDR3 runs to 16 residues. For the CDR3, the DNA is TGCGCCAGCAGCCAAGTTTCAACAGGTTCATACAATGAGCAGTTCTTC. Encoded protein: CASSQVSTGSYNEQFF.

This clonotype has at least ten counts. The chain links TRBV28 to TRBJ2-7, with D possibly TRBD1 on 8 matching bases. CDR1 and CDR2 (germline): MDHEN, SYDVKM. With 8 bases removed from V and 2 bases from J, the gap between germline ends came to 19 bases. The CDR3 spans 15 residues. For the CDR3, the DNA is TGTGCCAGCTGGGGGGGGACAGGAAAACCCTACGAGCAGTACTTC. This gives the protein CASWGGTGKPYEQYF. Supplemented by reference TRBV28 and TRBJ2-7, the full variable domain reads DVKVTQSSRYLVKRTGEKVFLECVQDMDHENMFWYRQDPGLGLRLIYFSYDVKMKEKGDIPEGYSVSREKKERFSLILESASTNQTSMYLCASWGGTGKPYEQYFGPGTRLTVT.

This clonotype was seen more than once but under ten times. The V gene is TRBV2, the J gene TRBJ1-5; 9 positions agree with TRBD1. The germline V gene has CDR1 SNHLY and CDR2 FYNNEI. After removal of 5 bases from V and 3 bases from J, the junction contained 5 bases not matched to a gene. The CDR3 length is 15 residues. The CDR3 is CASSSGTGNNQPQHF. For the CDR3, the DNA is TGTGCCAGCAGTTCCGGGACAGGGAACAATCAGCCCCAGCATTTT.

This clonotype was detected ten times or more. The chain employs TRBV27 and TRBJ2-7; 7 bases match TRBD2. The germline gives CDR1 MNHEY, CDR2 SMNVEV (reference sequence). This CDR3 contains 14 residues. With 7 bases clipped from V and 7 bases from J, the junction kept 13 bases outside the gene matches. CDR3 in DNA: TGTGCCAGCATCAGTTCGGCGGGGAGGGGAGAGCAGTACTTC. This codes for CASISSAGRGEQYF.

This clonotype was counted many times. The chain has TRBV6-1 and TRBJ2-1; tentatively, D is TRBD2 (5 bases). The ends were cut back, 7 bases at V and 3 bases at J, with 16 bases in the middle. CDR1 MNHNS and CDR2 SASEGT come from the germline V gene. The CDR3 runs to 15 residues. CDR3 bases: TGTGCCAGCACCCTGGGAGTGACTTTCTACAATGAGCAGTTCTTC. As protein: CASTLGVTFYNEQFF.

This clonotype was observed at least ten times. The chain uses TRBV11-2 and TRBJ2-5; D unresolved. From germline, CDR1 is SGHAT and CDR2 FQNNGV. Trimming took 6 bases from V and 0 from J, leaving 17 bases between them. CDR3 length equals 16 residues. The DNA of the CDR3 is TGTGCCAGCAGGGCCCTGAAGGGTCGCGACCAAGAGACCCAGTACTTC. Its protein is CASRALKGRDQETQYF.

This clonotype occurred many times. V is TRBV3-1 and J is TRBJ1-3, with D uncertain. The germline CDR1 and CDR2 sequences are LGHDT and YNNKEL (reference sequence). The CDR3 spans 13 residues. V was pared by 2 bases and J by 0 bases, with 2 bases between. This CDR3 reads CASSQLSGNTIYF. CDR3 coding DNA: TGTGCCAGCAGCCAACTCTCTGGAAACACCATATATTTT.

This clonotype showed up many times. For the CDR3, the DNA is TGTGCCAGCAGCGTAGGGACAGGGGTCGAGCAGTACTTC. Residues: CASSVGTGVEQYF. The chain is built from TRBV9 and TRBJ2-7; 9 bases match TRBD1. V shed 0 bases, J shed 6 bases, and the junction held 1 base outside the gene matches. Germline V gives CDR1 SGDLS, CDR2 YYNGEE. There are 13 residues in the CDR3.

The gene calls are TRBV12-3 or TRBV12-4 and TRBJ2-1; tentative D call: TRBD2 (6 bases). The CDR3 totals 14 residues. V gave up 5 bases and J gave up 3 bases, with 11 bases separating them. CDR3 amino acids: CASSGGTFYNEQFF. The CDR3 coding sequence is TGTGCCAGCAGTGGGGGGACTTTCTACAATGAGCAGTTCTTC.